These 10 T cell receptor beta chains came from one sample sequenced in a study of blood T cell repertoires in COVID-19. Repertoires were generated with immunoSEQ multiplex PCR, while TCRdb's copy carries only in-frame clones and drops some. The data show 130,000 to 150,000 clones, 75% to 90% seen once. The sequenced material came from peripheral blood. The receptors shown here come from a man aged 65 to 85 who had recovered from COVID-19.

This clone has only one observation. The V gene is TRBV7-9, the J gene TRBJ2-2; unclear D gene. The V and J ends lost 2 bases and 4 bases respectively, with 14 bases between them. CDR3 length equals 16 residues. The germline gives CDR1 SEHNR, CDR2 FQNEAQ (reference sequence). The CDR3 nucleotides read TGTGCCAGCAGCTTAATGGCAGCGTTCGGCACCGGGGAGCTGTTTTTT. Its translation is CASSLMAAFGTGELFF.

For this clone: The same CDR3 arises from other DNA sequences in this sample as well. This sequence joins TRBV27 and TRBJ2-1; D unclear. Per germline, CDR1 MNHEY and CDR2 SMNVEV (reference sequence). The V gene lost 5 bases and the J gene lost 2 bases, with 13 bases spanning the gap. The CDR3 runs to 15 residues. This CDR3 is CASSPSVETYNEQFF. Written as DNA, the CDR3 is TGTGCCAGCAGTCCCTCTGTAGAAACCTACAATGAGCAGTTCTTC.

The chain has TRBV21-1 and TRBJ1-6; the DNA was not used to check the table's D call, TRBD1. TRBV21-1 is a pseudogene locus. The CDR3 has 19 amino acids. The CDR3 DNA follows: TGTGCCAGCGGACAAAGGGGGATTGGACAGGGACTCTTTTGGTCACCCCTCCACTTT. Protein sequence: CASGQRGIGQGLFWSPLHF.

This clone has just one count. This sequence joins TRBV11-3 and TRBJ2-5; D possibly corresponds to TRBD1 (6 bases). CDR1 and CDR2 (germline): SGHNT, YENEEA. The CDR3 runs 13 residues. V was trimmed by 5 bases and J by 6 bases, leaving 13 bases between them. The CDR3 DNA is TGTGCCAGCAGCCGAGGGCAGGGGAAGACCCAGTACTTC. This sequence encodes CASSRGQGKTQYF.

The V and J genes are TRBV7-6 and TRBJ1-1, with TRBD1 matching over 8 bases. Losses at the gene ends were 5 bases for V and 4 bases for J; bases not matched to a gene: 6. The length of the CDR3 is 14 residues. The germline V gene has CDR1 SGHVS and CDR2 FNYEAQ. CDR3 bases: TGTGCCAGCAGCCTGCGGACAGGGATCACTGAAGCTTTCTTT. Its translation is CASSLRTGITEAFF.

This chain uses TRBV25-1 with TRBJ1-1, with D tentatively TRBD1 (6 bases). V lost 3 bases and J 0 bases, leaving 14 bases between the germline ends. The CDR3 spans 16 residues. Germline V CDR1 and CDR2: MGHDK, SYGVNS. The CDR3 bases are TGTGCCAGCAGTGAGTGGGGACACAGTATGAACACTGAAGCTTTCTTT. Residues: CASSEWGHSMNTEAFF.

The gene calls are TRBV19 and TRBJ2-3; tentatively, D is TRBD2 (5 bases). V lost 4 bases and J 0 bases, leaving 8 bases between the germline ends. Germline V gene sequence: CDR1 LNHDA, CDR2 SQIVND (reference sequence). This CDR3 has 14 residues. CDR3 nucleotides: TGTGCCAGTAGTAGGCGGACTAGCACAGATACGCAGTATTTT. Translated, it gives CASSRRTSTDTQYF.

The sample holds a few counts of this clone. This chain uses TRBV5-4 with TRBJ1-4; 8 bases agree with TRBD1. Germline values: CDR1 SGHNT, CDR2 YYREEE (reference sequence). The trim removed 0 bases at V and 10 bases at J, leaving 5 bases unmatched. This CDR3 comprises 14 residues. The CDR3 protein is CASSLGQGKVKLFF. The CDR3 DNA reads TGTGCCAGCAGCTTGGGACAGGGGAAAGTAAAACTGTTTTTT.

The genes are TRBV7-6 and TRBJ2-5; perhaps TRBD1 as D (5 bases). CDR1 and CDR2 from the germline V gene are SGHVS and FNYEAQ. V lost 2 bases, J lost 3 bases, and 10 bases lay in between. This CDR3 has 14 residues. CDR3 nucleotide sequence: TGTGCCAGCAGCTTATGGGGCAGGGAAGAGACCCAGTACTTC. It yields the protein CASSLWGREETQYF.

The table lists this clone with a few counts. This chain uses TRBV5-1 with TRBJ1-1, with 7 bases identical to TRBD1. Germline V gene lookup returns CDR1 SGHRS and CDR2 YFSETQ. The CDR3 covers 15 residues. J lost 1 base, V lost 4 bases, and 7 bases had no gene match. CDR3 nucleotides: TGCGCCAGCAGCATTGCGACAGGGAGGAACACTGAAGCTTTCTTT. It encodes CASSIATGRNTEAFF. Combining the CDR3 with reference TRBV5-1 and TRBJ1-1 gives the whole variable domain KAGVTQTPRYLIKTRGQQVTLSCSPISGHRSVSWYQQTPGQGLQFLFEYFSETQRNKGNFPGRFSGRQFSNSRSEMNVSTLELGDSALYLCASSIATGRNTEAFFGQGTRLTVV.